These 10 T cell receptor beta chains share one sample of origin, sequenced in a study of early T cells in non-severe SARS-CoV-2 infection. TCRdb fed the 5' RACE reads into MiXCR, producing one record per CDR3 protein. The table has around 80,000 distinct CDR3 sequences, roughly 12% seen once. Material: whole blood. The receptors originated from an adult who was a healthcare worker with PCR-confirmed SARS-CoV-2 infection or an uninfected control (not recorded which).

This chain connects TRBV3-1 to TRBJ2-3; D unresolved. Trimming took 1 base from V and 2 from J, leaving 16 bases between them. The CDR3 consists of 17 residues. Germline V CDR1 and CDR2: LGHDT, YNNKEL (reference sequence). Here the CDR3 DNA reads TGTGCCAGCAGCCAAGCCGGTGCTACAAGCAACACAGATACGCAGTATTTT. Amino acids: CASSQAGATSNTDTQYF.

This clonotype appeared a few times. This chain connects TRBV20-1 to TRBJ2-1; 9 nucleotides align to TRBD2. The CDR3 has 13 residues. CDR1 is DFQATT and CDR2 is SNEGSKA in the germline V gene (reference sequence). V was clipped by 1 base and J by 6 bases; unmatched bases: 1. The CDR3: CSARGTSANEQFF. The CDR3 nucleotides are TGCAGTGCTAGAGGGACTAGCGCCAATGAGCAGTTCTTC.

This clonotype was counted a few times. The J gene is TRBJ2-1, the V gene TRBV4-1, with D perhaps TRBD1 or TRBD2 (5 bases each). Trimming left V 4 bases short and J 7 bases short, with 17 bases between. The CDR3 loop spans 15 amino acids. The germline gives CDR1 MGHRA, CDR2 YSYEKL. CDR3 loop: CASSLWGLGRNEQFF. The CDR3 DNA follows: TGCGCCAGCAGCCTCTGGGGGTTGGGTCGGAATGAGCAGTTCTTC.

This clonotype was picked up a small number of times. The J gene is TRBJ2-2, the V gene TRBV21-1; TRBD1 is taken as the D call from the table, unchecked against the DNA. TRBV21-1 is a documented pseudogene. This CDR3 spans 18 amino acids. CDR3: CASSKEECRTTNTGELFF. For the CDR3, the DNA is TGTGCCAGCAGCAAAGAGGAATGTAGGACAACGAACACCGGGGAGCTGTTTTTT.

This clonotype was picked up many times. The chain recombines TRBV7-9 with TRBJ2-3, with TRBD2 matching over 10 bases. The germline gives CDR1 SEHNR, CDR2 FQNEAQ (reference sequence). The CDR3 totals 16 residues. V shed 2 bases, J shed 1 base, and the junction held 3 bases outside the gene matches. This chain's CDR3 is CASSLQREGGTDTQYF. DNA of the CDR3: TGTGCCAGCAGCTTACAGCGGGAGGGGGGCACAGATACGCAGTATTTT.

The chain is built from TRBV28 and TRBJ1-6, with 11 positions matching TRBD1. The V gene end was trimmed by 7 bases and the J gene end by 10 bases; junction bases not matched to a gene: 12. CDR3 length equals 16 residues. From germline, CDR1 is MDHEN and CDR2 SYDVKM. The DNA for the CDR3 is TGTGCCAGCATTTATGACGCCGGGACAGGGGGGTCACCCCTCCACTTT. This encodes CASIYDAGTGGSPLHF.

The V call is TRBV20-1, the J call TRBJ1-2; D uncertain. There are 12 residues in the CDR3. The V end was cut by 3 bases, the J end by 8 bases, with 13 bases between. Germline V gene data show CDR1 as DFQATT and CDR2 as SNEGSKA (reference sequence). CDR3 DNA: TGCAGTGCTAGTCTCAGGTCGAGGGGCTACACCTTC. This sequence encodes CSASLRSRGYTF.

The rearrangement uses TRBV29-1 and TRBJ2-3; possible D gene TRBD1, 6 bases. This CDR3 region has 14 residues. V lost 8 bases and J 5 bases, leaving 20 bases between the germline ends. CDR1 is SQVTM, CDR2 ANQGSEA, per germline. The CDR3 is CSTPHEGDGDTQYF. The CDR3 bases are TGCAGCACCCCCCATGAGGGGGATGGAGATACGCAGTATTTT.

There are a few counts of this clonotype. The chain recombines TRBV28 with TRBJ2-5; D not resolved. Germline V lookup: CDR1 MDHEN, CDR2 SYDVKM. The CDR3 contains 11 residues. V was shortened by 7 bases and J by 7 bases, with 10 bases between the two germline ends. CDR3 bases: TGTGCCAGCACCCAACCCCCGACCCAGTACTTC. Its protein is CASTQPPTQYF. Supplemented by reference TRBV28 and TRBJ2-5, the full variable domain reads DVKVTQSSRYLVKRTGEKVFLECVQDMDHENMFWYRQDPGLGLRLIYFSYDVKMKEKGDIPEGYSVSREKKERFSLILESASTNQTSMYLCASTQPPTQYFGPGTRLLVL.

This clonotype was seen a handful of times. This CDR3 is CSARDQTEQYF. The CDR3 nucleotides are TGCAGTGCTAGAGACCAAACCGAGCAGTACTTC. V gene TRBV20-1 combines with J gene TRBJ2-7; D unresolved. V was shortened by 0 bases and J by 6 bases, with 6 bases between the two germline ends. CDR1 is DFQATT, CDR2 SNEGSKA, per germline (reference sequence). The CDR3 loop spans 11 amino acids.